What follows are 29 T cell receptor beta chains derived from one specimen sequenced in a study of T cells in tumors after PD-1 blockade. Measured with immunoSEQ multiplex PCR; TCRdb has only the in-frame clones, and not every one. The top ten hold 16% of the sample, which has about 47,000 clones, roughly 73% seen once. Here the sequenced sample was PBMCs, taken before anti-PD-1 treatment. Every receptor here comes from a human donor with basal cell carcinoma.

This clone occurred once. The chain has TRBV5-4 and TRBJ1-4; D is unresolved. The CDR3 is 14 amino acids. Per the germline V gene, CDR1 is SGHNT and CDR2 is YYREEE (reference sequence). Deletions cut 5 bases from V and 2 bases from J, with 10 bases between. The CDR3 reads CASRATPTNEKLFF. CDR3 nucleotides: TGTGCCAGCAGGGCCACTCCTACTAATGAAAAACTGTTTTTT.

The chain couples TRBV5-4 to TRBJ2-7, with a weak D call TRBD1 (5 bases). The CDR3 runs to 13 residues. CDR1 and CDR2 (germline): SGHNT, YYREEE (reference sequence). Trimming left V 2 bases short and J 2 bases short, with 8 bases between. The CDR3 is CASSLSGPYEQYF. The CDR3 DNA is TGTGCCAGCAGCTTATCAGGGCCCTACGAGCAGTACTTC.

The V and J genes are TRBV5-4 and TRBJ2-3; 7 positions match TRBD2. CDR1 SGHNT and CDR2 YYREEE come from the germline V gene (reference sequence). Trimming removed 0 bases from V and 2 bases from J; junction bases left unmatched: 6. The CDR3 is made up of 16 amino acids. Here the CDR3 DNA reads TGTGCCAGCAGCTTGGTGCGGGGGATCAACACAGATACGCAGTATTTT. Translation gives CASSLVRGINTDTQYF.

The chain links TRBV6-5 to TRBJ1-2, with no clear D. Germline V gene lookup returns CDR1 MNHEY and CDR2 SVGAGI. The CDR3 is 15 amino acids. V lost 5 bases, J lost 2 bases, and 15 bases lay in between. The DNA for the CDR3 is TGTGCCAGCAGTCCCACCCTGGGCAGCAACTATGGCTACACCTTC. It encodes CASSPTLGSNYGYTF.

CDR3 loop: CASSQVRLAGPQYF. In DNA, the CDR3 is TGCGCCAGCAGCCAAGTTAGACTAGCGGGGCCCCAGTACTTC. This sequence joins TRBV4-1 and TRBJ2-5; TRBD2 agrees at 11 bases. The germline gives CDR1 MGHRA, CDR2 YSYEKL. CDR3 length: 14 residues. With V trimmed by 1 base and J by 9 bases, 4 bases remained unmatched.

This clone occurred a few times. The V and J genes are TRBV5-4 and TRBJ2-3, with D perhaps TRBD2 (7 bases). Germline CDR1 reads SGHNT; CDR2 reads YYREEE (reference sequence). V lost 4 bases and J 0 bases, leaving 21 bases between the germline ends. This CDR3 comprises 18 residues. For the CDR3, the DNA is TGTGCCAGCAGCCCGGGGGGCCTCGTGGTGACTAGCACAGATACGCAGTATTTT. This sequence encodes CASSPGGLVVTSTDTQYF.

The chain links TRBV5-1 to TRBJ2-5; 11 bases fit TRBD2. Germline-derived CDR1 and CDR2 are SGHRS and YFSETQ. The CDR3 loop spans 15 amino acids. V gave up 0 bases and J gave up 2 bases; unmatched junction bases: 0. CDR3 in amino acids: CASSLGLAGQETQYF. The CDR3, as DNA: TGCGCCAGCAGCTTGGGACTAGCGGGACAAGAGACCCAGTACTTC.

This sequence joins TRBV7-9 and TRBJ2-1; tentative D call: TRBD2 (5 bases). Germline V lookup: CDR1 SEHNR, CDR2 FQNEAQ (reference sequence). V lost 5 bases and J 0 bases, leaving 14 bases between the germline ends. The CDR3 consists of 16 residues. The CDR3 DNA is TGTGCCAGCAGCACTAGGACGGGGAGCTCCTACAATGAGCAGTTCTTC. Amino acid sequence: CASSTRTGSSYNEQFF.

The gene calls are TRBV7-9 and TRBJ1-1, with unresolved D. The length of the CDR3 is 14 residues. Germline-derived CDR1 and CDR2 are SEHNR and FQNEAQ (reference sequence). With 1 base removed from V and 4 bases from J, the gap between germline ends came to 10 bases. In nucleotides, the CDR3 is TGTGCCAGCAGCTTAGAAAGGGATGCCACTGAAGCTTTCTTT. It encodes CASSLERDATEAFF.

This clone was detected only a few times. The rearrangement joins TRBV5-4 to TRBJ1-2; D unclear. This CDR3 comprises 12 residues. V was cut by 0 bases and J by 4 bases, with 4 bases left in between. CDR1 is SGHNT and CDR2 is YYREEE in the germline V gene (reference sequence). In DNA, the CDR3 is TGTGCCAGCAGCTTGGATGTCTATGGCTACACCTTC. The encoded protein is CASSLDVYGYTF. Filled out from reference TRBV5-4 and TRBJ1-2, the complete variable domain reads ETGVTQSPTHLIKTRGQQVTLRCSSQSGHNTVSWYQQALGQGPQFIFQYYREEENGRGNFPPRFSGLQFPNYSSELNVNALELDDSALYLCASSLDVYGYTFGSGTRLTVV.

V gene TRBV20-1 combines with J gene TRBJ2-4; 8 bases line up with TRBD1. CDR1 is DFQATT and CDR2 is SNEGSKA in the germline V gene (reference sequence). The junction had 7 bases not matched to a gene; V was cut back by 3 bases and J by 3 bases. There are 15 residues in the CDR3. In DNA form, the CDR3 reads TGCAGTGCTAGTAGATACAGGGGGGACAAAAACATTCAGTACTTC. Translated, it gives CSASRYRGDKNIQYF.

The rearrangement links TRBV6-2 or TRBV6-3 to TRBJ1-4, with D possibly TRBD1 on 6 matching bases. The CDR3 consists of 15 residues. The ends were cut back, 4 bases at V and 4 bases at J, with 13 bases in the middle. CDR1 is MNHEY, CDR2 SVGEGT, per germline. The CDR3 loop is CASSSGGASNEKLFF. CDR3 DNA: TGTGCCAGCAGTTCCGGGGGCGCGAGTAATGAAAAACTGTTTTTT.

This chain joins TRBV19 and TRBJ1-5; D is possibly TRBD1 (6 bases). Trimming shortened V by 7 bases and J by 3 bases, and 16 bases separated the two germline ends. The germline V gene has CDR1 LNHDA and CDR2 SQIVND (reference sequence). This CDR3 spans 15 amino acids. The CDR3 protein is CASKSWGGPNQPQHF. Written as DNA, the CDR3 is TGTGCCAGTAAGAGTTGGGGGGGGCCCAATCAGCCCCAGCATTTT.

V and J are TRBV2 and TRBJ1-3; D is ambiguous. Looked up from germline, CDR1 is SNHLY and CDR2 is FYNNEI. The CDR3 has 16 amino acids. Trimming cost V 6 bases and J 0 bases, with 15 bases left between them. CDR3: CASSPIQGFSGNTIYF. For the CDR3, the DNA is TGTGCCAGCAGCCCCATTCAAGGGTTCTCTGGAAACACCATATATTTT. Using reference TRBV2 and TRBJ1-3 for the parts outside the CDR3, the full variable domain is EPEVTQTPSHQVTQMGQEVILRCVPISNHLYFYWYRQILGQKVEFLVSFYNNEISEKSEIFDDQFSVERPDGSNFTLKIRSTKLEDSAMYFCASSPIQGFSGNTIYFGEGSWLTVV.

The gene calls are TRBV10-2 and TRBJ2-3; TRBD2 agrees at 9 bases. Germline CDR1 and CDR2: WSHSY and SAAADI. The CDR3 covers 15 residues. V shed 9 bases and J 4 bases; nucleotides not matched to a gene: 11. CDR3 sequence reads: CASTDPAGGSDTQYF. The CDR3 bases are TGCGCCAGTACGGACCCCGCGGGGGGGTCAGATACGCAGTATTTT.

The rearrangement links TRBV5-1 to TRBJ1-3; the D is unclear. The length of the CDR3 is 15 residues. Germline CDR1 reads SGHRS; CDR2 reads YFSETQ. Trimming left V 0 bases short and J 0 bases short, with 7 bases between. CDR3 loop: CASSLDSVSGNTIYF. The DNA for the CDR3 is TGCGCCAGCAGCTTGGATAGCGTCTCTGGAAACACCATATATTTT.

The chain couples TRBV18 to TRBJ2-1; D is undetermined. The V end was cut by 5 bases, the J end by 4 bases, with 9 bases between. The CDR3 totals 13 residues. Germline CDR1 KGHSH, CDR2 LQKENI. The CDR3 is CASSGFDYNEQFF. For the CDR3, the DNA is TGTGCCAGCTCAGGGTTCGATTACAATGAGCAGTTCTTC.

The chain joins TRBV28 to TRBJ2-3; TRBD2 is a possible D gene (6 bases). Trimming took 11 bases from V and 1 from J, leaving 10 bases between them. The CDR3 has 12 amino acids. Germline CDR1 reads MDHEN; CDR2 reads SYDVKM. The CDR3 nucleotides are TGTGCCGCTAGCGCCCGCACAGATACGCAGTATTTT. It specifies CAASARTDTQYF. Based on the CDR3 plus reference TRBV28 and TRBJ2-3, the full variable domain is DVKVTQSSRYLVKRTGEKVFLECVQDMDHENMFWYRQDPGLGLRLIYFSYDVKMKEKGDIPEGYSVSREKKERFSLILESASTNQTSMYLCAASARTDTQYFGPGTRLTVL.

A single count supports this clone. The same CDR3 can be traced to other DNA sequences in this sample. The chain couples TRBV3-1 (or the pseudogene TRBV3-2) to TRBJ1-2; the match to TRBD1 covers 7 bases. Germline lookup yields CDR1 LGHDT and CDR2 YNNKEL (reference sequence). V dropped 4 bases and J dropped 5; count of bases not matched to a gene: 4. This CDR3 has 13 residues. CDR3 amino acids: CASSRGTDYGYTF. Here the CDR3 DNA reads TGTGCCAGCAGCCGCGGGACAGATTATGGCTACACCTTC.

The V and J genes are TRBV29-1 and TRBJ2-3; possible D gene TRBD2, 7 bases. The CDR3 runs to 18 residues. Per germline, CDR1 SQVTM and CDR2 ANQGSEA. Trimming removed 7 bases from V and 1 base from J, with 27 bases in between. The chain's CDR3 is CSAGRFGGGALRTDTQYF. CDR3 sequence (DNA): TGCAGCGCGGGGAGGTTCGGTGGGGGGGCACTCCGCACAGATACGCAGTATTTT.

The V call is TRBV28, the J call TRBJ2-1, with 8 nucleotides matching TRBD2. V shed 4 bases, J shed 7 bases, and the junction held 6 bases outside the gene matches. Per germline, CDR1 MDHEN and CDR2 SYDVKM. The CDR3 length is 14 residues. CDR3 bases: TGTGCCAGCAGTTCGGCGGGAGGTCGGAATGAGCAGTTCTTC. As protein: CASSSAGGRNEQFF.

V and J are TRBV5-6 and TRBJ2-7; no definite D call. CDR3 length: 15 amino acids. The germline gives CDR1 SGHDT, CDR2 YYEEEE. V was pared by 0 bases and J by 0 bases, with 10 bases between. The CDR3 region has the DNA TGTGCCAGCAGCTTGGAATCGCGGATCTCCTACGAGCAGTACTTC. This gives the protein CASSLESRISYEQYF.

V and J are TRBV5-1 and TRBJ1-1; D might be TRBD1 (5 bases). The CDR3 totals 15 residues. The V gene's germline CDR1 is SGHRS and CDR2 YFSETQ. V was trimmed by 2 bases and J by 0 bases, leaving 11 bases between them. The CDR3 protein is CASSFRERMNTEAFF. The CDR3 region has the DNA TGCGCCAGCAGCTTCAGGGAGAGGATGAACACTGAAGCTTTCTTT. The whole variable domain, filled in from reference TRBV5-1 and TRBJ1-1, reads KAGVTQTPRYLIKTRGQQVTLSCSPISGHRSVSWYQQTPGQGLQFLFEYFSETQRNKGNFPGRFSGRQFSNSRSEMNVSTLELGDSALYLCASSFRERMNTEAFFGQGTRLTVV.

This chain joins TRBV4-2 and TRBJ2-1; TRBD2 is a possible D gene (5 bases). This CDR3 has 15 amino acids. Germline V gene data show CDR1 as LGHNA and CDR2 as YNFKEQ. The V and J ends lost 1 base and 6 bases respectively, with 13 bases between them. The CDR3 reads CASSQVASSANEQFF. CDR3 bases: TGTGCCAGCAGCCAAGTGGCTAGCAGTGCCAATGAGCAGTTCTTC.

This chain joins TRBV19 and TRBJ2-3; D is uncertain. This CDR3 comprises 14 residues. Germline CDR1 LNHDA, CDR2 SQIVND (reference sequence). Trimming removed 5 bases at V and 0 bases at J, with 9 bases between. Here the CDR3 DNA reads TGTGCCAGTAGTGTCCGACTTAGCACAGATACGCAGTATTTT. Translating gives CASSVRLSTDTQYF.

The chain carries TRBV2 and TRBJ2-2; the match to TRBD2 covers 16 bases. V trimming: 6 bases; J trimming: 1 base; junction bases outside the gene matches: 11. This CDR3 spans 20 amino acids. Germline values: CDR1 SNHLY, CDR2 FYNNEI. DNA for the CDR3: TGTGCCAGCAGCCCCCCCCCGGGACTAGCGGGAGGGGTGAACACCGGGGAGCTGTTTTTT. Translating gives CASSPPPGLAGGVNTGELFF.

The chain uses TRBV5-4 and TRBJ2-1; tentatively, D is TRBD1 or TRBD2 (5 bases each). Trimming left V 2 bases short and J 2 bases short, with 26 bases between. The CDR3 length is 20 residues. Germline V gives CDR1 SGHNT, CDR2 YYREEE (reference sequence). The CDR3 spells CASSFRGSLSRDGTYNEQFF. In DNA, the CDR3 is TGTGCCAGCAGCTTTAGGGGCTCCCTAAGCCGGGACGGGACCTACAATGAGCAGTTCTTC.

The genes are TRBV5-1 and TRBJ2-3; TRBD1 aligns across 7 bases. Germline CDR1 is SGHRS and CDR2 is YFSETQ. This CDR3 spans 15 amino acids. Trimming at V came to 4 bases and at J to 1 base, leaving 6 bases not matched to a gene. The CDR3 coding sequence is TGCGCCAGCAGCCGCGGACAGGACCGCACAGATACGCAGTATTTT. Protein: CASSRGQDRTDTQYF.

The CDR3 here is CASSIGGNTEAFF. Written as DNA, the CDR3 is TGTGCCAGTAGTATTGGGGGGAACACTGAAGCTTTCTTT. V and J are TRBV19 and TRBJ1-1, with D possibly being TRBD1 (5 bases). V was shortened by 3 bases and J by 1 base, with 6 bases between the two germline ends. There are 13 residues in the CDR3. Germline assignment: CDR1 LNHDA and CDR2 SQIVND (reference sequence).